Below are 5 T cell receptor beta chains sequenced from a single sample in a study of T cells in Graves' hyperthyroidism and ophthalmopathy. RNA transcripts served as the template for amplifying TCR beta CDR3 regions. First-round RT-PCR targeting the TCR CDR3 was performed with the HTBI primer set. TCRdb analysed the multiplex PCR reads with MiXCR anew, one entry per CDR3 protein. This sample has more than 550,000 distinct CDR3 sequences, with roughly 20% found just once. The specimen sequenced was blood. These receptors all come from a woman between 50 and 59 years old with Graves' hyperthyroidism that later progressed to Graves' ophthalmopathy.

There are a few counts of this clonotype. The genes are TRBV12-3 or TRBV12-4 and TRBJ1-1, with TRBD1 as a possible D gene (6 bases). V gave up 6 bases and J gave up 0 bases, with 20 bases separating them. The CDR3 extends over 17 amino acids. The CDR3 sequence: CASRGRRGSTLNTEAFF. The CDR3 bases are TGTGCCAGCAGGGGCAGGAGGGGGTCTACTCTGAACACTGAAGCTTTCTTT.

The sample holds many counts of this clonotype. The J gene is TRBJ2-3, the V gene TRBV7-9, with D unresolved. CDR3 length equals 15 residues. Between the trimmed V and J ends, which lost 0 bases and 0 bases, there was a span of 7 bases. Germline V gives CDR1 SEHNR, CDR2 FQNEAQ (reference sequence). Here the CDR3 reads CASSLALASTDTQYF. The CDR3 nucleotides read TGTGCCAGCAGCTTAGCGTTGGCTAGCACAGATACGCAGTATTTT.

This clonotype turned up a few times. The chain links TRBV14 to TRBJ2-7; 8 nucleotides match TRBD2. V dropped 0 bases and J dropped 2; count of bases not matched to a gene: 3. Germline CDR1 SGHDN, CDR2 FVKESK. The CDR3 has 15 residues. The CDR3 DNA sequence: TGTGCCAGCAGCCAAGATCACGGGGGGGCCTACGAGCAGTACTTC. This encodes CASSQDHGGAYEQYF.

The rearrangement joins TRBV6-1 to TRBJ1-4, with no clear D. Germline assignment: CDR1 MNHNS and CDR2 SASEGT. The CDR3 has 14 residues. V was shortened by 4 bases and J by 0 bases, with 6 bases between the two germline ends. The DNA of the CDR3 is TGTGCCAGCAGTGGCTCCACAACTAATGAAAAACTGTTTTTT. Translating it yields CASSGSTTNEKLFF.

CDR3 coding DNA: TGTGCCAGCACCATTATCATGACTAGCGGGAGAGCTTTCGCAGATACGCAGTATTTT. Amino acid sequence: CASTIIMTSGRAFADTQYF. This chain uses TRBV6-1 with TRBJ2-3; 12 positions match TRBD2. After removal of 7 bases from V and 4 bases from J, the junction contained 18 bases not matched to a gene. The CDR3 sequence is 19 residues long. Looked up from germline, CDR1 is MNHNS and CDR2 is SASEGT.